The T cell receptor (beta chain) under discussion was sequenced for a study of T-cell memory formation after mild COVID-19. Study as a whole: TCR clusters largely stayed donor specific.

From the 5' RACE reads, TCRdb called clonotypes with MiXCR, one entry per CDR3 protein. The data contain 68,000 or so distinct CDR3 sequences, over 15% of them singletons. Study-level points and caveats: Contracting clones from day 15 to 85 had balanced CD4/CD8; later expanders favoured CD4+. Certain responding clones were present in pre-infection memory, suggesting participation of cross-reactive memory.

The CDR3 extends over 12 amino acids. V dropped 1 base and J dropped 3 bases, with 4 bases sitting between them. Germline loops: CDR1 MGHRA, CDR2 YSYEKL. Comment on this clonotype: The antigen is not known.

This TCR derives from an adult woman who had mild COVID-19 (a few samples of this study predate the infection). Cell type and time point are not known. V and J are TRBV4-1 and TRBJ2-7, with D uncertain. Sequencing used PBMCs or a T cell subset sorted from them (not recorded which). In DNA, the CDR3 is TGCGCCAGCAGCCAAGGTCGCTACGAGCAGTACTTC. Its translation is CASSQGRYEQYF.